This entry concerns a single TCR beta chain. The entry originates in a study of PD-L1 blockade in urothelial cancer. Assay used: immunoSEQ multiplex PCR; TCRdb lists only in-frame clones, some missing. The repertoire holds about 83,000 clones, with roughly 87% as singletons. The TCR originated in a woman in her 70s with urothelial cancer. Sequencing used PBMCs, obtained around atezolizumab (anti-PD-L1) treatment.

The chain's CDR3 is CASSSRTDGEQYF. For the CDR3, the DNA is TGTGCCAGCAGCTCCCGGACAGACGGCGAGCAGTACTTC. The chain combines TRBV7-8 with TRBJ2-7; possible D gene TRBD1, 6 bases. Trimming took off 4 bases at V and 6 bases at J, with 13 bases between the two ends. CDR3 length equals 13 residues. Germline lookup yields CDR1 SGHVS and CDR2 FQNEAQ. Based on the CDR3 plus reference TRBV7-8 and TRBJ2-7, the full variable domain is GAGVSQSPRYKVAKRGQDVALRCDPISGHVSLFWYQQALGQGPEFLTYFQNEAQLDKSGLPSDRFFAERPEGSVSTLKIQRTQQEDSAVYLCASSSRTDGEQYFGPGTRLTVT.